Shown below are 29 T cell receptor beta chains from a single sample sequenced in a study of cytomegalovirus exposure and HLA in healthy donors (dated by TCRdb to the late 2010s). Library method: the immunoSEQ multiplex PCR assay. For the multiplex PCR, a mixture combining 60 forward primers for TCR Vbeta segments and 13 reverse primers for TCR Jbeta segments was used. TCRdb took over this immuneACCESS table, retaining in-frame rearrangements with V and J assigned. Such tables are incomplete; in checked studies, under half of the missing clones stem from an unresolved V gene, and the remainder is unexplained. The table kept for this sample lists about 160,000 clones. The ten largest account for 2% to 2.5% of the sample. Sequences were obtained from PBMCs. The receptors here all came from a man aged 25-45 years in good health and CMV-seronegative.

The rearrangement uses TRBV28 and TRBJ1-5, with a possible D match to TRBD1 (6 bases). Germline-derived CDR1 and CDR2 are MDHEN and SYDVKM. Trimming removed 6 bases at V and 6 bases at J, with 9 bases between. The length of the CDR3 is 12 residues. CDR3 DNA: TGTGCCAGCAGACAGGGAAGTCAGCCCCAGCATTTT. It specifies CASRQGSQPQHF.

The rearrangement uses TRBV4-1 and TRBJ2-1, with 10 bases lining up with TRBD2. CDR1 is MGHRA, CDR2 YSYEKL, per germline. The CDR3 spans 18 residues. The trim removed 4 bases at V and 5 bases at J, leaving 14 bases unmatched. The CDR3 nucleotides read TGCGCCAGCAGCCGCCTACCTAGCGGGAGAGGCTCGGACAATGAGCAGTTCTTC. Amino acid sequence: CASSRLPSGRGSDNEQFF.

V and J are TRBV19 and TRBJ2-7; 8 positions agree with TRBD2. The germline CDR1 and CDR2 sequences are LNHDA and SQIVND (reference sequence). The CDR3 consists of 15 residues. The ends lost 5 bases at V and 5 bases at J; junction bases unmatched: 11. The CDR3 region has the DNA TGTGCCAGTAGTGAGAAGGGACTAGAGTTAAACGAGCAGTACTTC. The encoded protein is CASSEKGLELNEQYF.

The chain uses TRBV28 and TRBJ2-7; the match to TRBD2 covers 14 bases. CDR3 length: 15 residues. The germline V gene encodes CDR1 MDHEN and CDR2 SYDVKM. The junction had 6 bases not matched to a gene; V was cut back by 6 bases and J by 5 bases. CDR3 sequence (DNA): TGTGCCAGCAGGACTAGCGGGAGGGCCAAAAACGAGCAGTACTTC. Residues: CASRTSGRAKNEQYF.

The chain is built from TRBV29-1 and TRBJ2-1; D ambiguous. The CDR3 sequence is 13 residues long. The ends were cut back, 1 base at V and 5 bases at J, with 9 bases in the middle. Germline V gene sequence: CDR1 SQVTM, CDR2 ANQGSEA. Written as DNA, the CDR3 is TGCAGCGTTGAAGGGGCACTCAACAATGAGCAGTTCTTC. It translates to CSVEGALNNEQFF.

This chain connects TRBV12-5 to TRBJ1-2; D is unclear. Between the trimmed V and J ends, which lost 1 base and 5 bases, there was a span of 11 bases. CDR1 and CDR2 from the germline V gene are LGHNT and FRNRAP. The CDR3 totals 14 residues. CDR3 sequence reads: CASGLAEGRYGYTF. The CDR3 coding sequence is TGTGCTAGTGGTTTGGCGGAGGGAAGGTATGGCTACACCTTC. Variable domain in full (rest from reference TRBV12-5 and TRBJ1-2): DARVTQTPRHKVTEMGQEVTMRCQPILGHNTVFWYRQTMMQGLELLAYFRNRAPLDDSGMPKDRFSAEMPDATLATLKIQPSEPRDSAVYFCASGLAEGRYGYTFGSGTRLTVV.

On this clone: One end of the junction does not line up with germline, which may come from a read error. The sample carries other DNA sequences with the same CDR3. V is TRBV5-4 and J is TRBJ1-2; 12 nucleotides agree with TRBD1. The CDR3 has 14 residues. Germline V CDR1 and CDR2: SGHNT, YYREEE (reference sequence). The CDR3 here is CASSYRDRGPGYTF. The CDR3 DNA reads as TGTGCCAGCAGTTACCGGGACAGGGGGCCGGGCTATACCTTC. Using reference TRBV5-4 and TRBJ1-2 for the parts outside the CDR3, the full variable domain is ETGVTQSPTHLIKTRGQQVTLRCSSQSGHNTVSWYQQALGQGPQFIFQYYREEENGRGNFPPRFSGLQFPNYSSELNVNALELDDSALYLCASSYRDRGPGYTFGSGTRLTVV.

The chain couples TRBV11-3 to TRBJ2-7; D possibly corresponds to TRBD2 (6 bases). The CDR3 totals 14 residues. CDR1 is SGHNT, CDR2 YENEEA, per germline. The V gene lost 7 bases and the J gene lost 0 bases, with 13 bases spanning the gap. CDR3 residues: CASTSGQISYEQYF. The CDR3 nucleotides read TGTGCCAGCACCAGCGGGCAGATCTCCTACGAGCAGTACTTC.

This chain connects TRBV6-6 to TRBJ2-1, with D possibly matching TRBD1 (6 bases). The CDR3 extends over 14 amino acids. The germline V and J ends were trimmed by 6 bases and 3 bases, with 12 bases remaining between them. Germline CDR1 and CDR2: MNHNY and SVGAGI (reference sequence). DNA of the CDR3: TGTGCCAGCAGACTCGGACAGAACTACAATGAGCAGTTCTTC. Residues: CASRLGQNYNEQFF.

The chain is built from TRBV28 and TRBJ1-5; D remains unclear. Germline-derived CDR1 and CDR2 are MDHEN and SYDVKM. Trimming cost V 3 bases and J 0 bases, with 24 bases left between them. CDR3 length: 20 amino acids. CDR3 coding DNA: TGTGCCAGCAGTTTCCCCCTGGCGGCAGTACCACACATTAGCAATCAGCCCCAGCATTTT. Translated: CASSFPLAAVPHISNQPQHF.

The V gene is TRBV23-1, the J gene TRBJ2-2; D may be TRBD2 (6 bases). TRBV23-1 is placed among ORFs of uncertain function. There are 14 residues in the CDR3. The ends were cut back, 3 bases at V and 7 bases at J, with 12 bases in the middle. For the CDR3, the DNA is TGCGCCAGCAGTCACCCGAACGGGGGCGGGGAGCTGTTTTTT. This encodes CASSHPNGGGELFF.

CDR3: CASSQDIQRGAGETQYF. CDR3 DNA: TGCGCCAGCAGCCAAGATATCCAGCGGGGCGCCGGGGAGACCCAGTACTTC. The chain links TRBV4-3 to TRBJ2-5, with TRBD2 identical over 7 bases. CDR3 length: 17 amino acids. V dropped 0 bases and J dropped 5; count of bases not matched to a gene: 12. In germline, CDR1 is LGHNA, CDR2 YSLEER.

The rearrangement joins TRBV11-2 to TRBJ2-6; D is undetermined. The V gene lost 5 bases and the J gene lost 0 bases, with 17 bases spanning the gap. Germline lookup yields CDR1 SGHAT and CDR2 FQNNGV. The CDR3 runs 18 residues. DNA of the CDR3: TGTGCCAGCAGCCCGAGGTTCTATGGGTCCTCTGGGGCCAACGTCCTGACTTTC. This translates into CASSPRFYGSSGANVLTF.

The CDR3 sequence: CASSSSVPDEQYF. CDR3 coding DNA: TGTGCCAGCAGTTCCTCGGTACCGGACGAGCAGTACTTC. The chain joins TRBV28 to TRBJ2-7; no clear D. CDR3 length equals 13 residues. CDR1 and CDR2 (germline): MDHEN, SYDVKM. The V and J ends lost 4 bases and 5 bases respectively, with 12 bases between them.

The V and J genes are TRBV28 and TRBJ1-5; 9 positions match TRBD1. V lost 6 bases, J lost 7 bases, and 4 bases stayed unmatched. The CDR3 spans 13 residues. CDR1 and CDR2 from the germline V gene are MDHEN and SYDVKM. The CDR3 DNA sequence: TGTGCCAGCAGACAGGGGGCCGACCAGCCCCAGCATTTT. It codes for CASRQGADQPQHF.

The CDR3 spells CASSLYGGSYEQYF. CDR3 nucleotide sequence: TGTGCCAGCAGCTTATACGGGGGCTCCTACGAGCAGTACTTC. This sequence joins TRBV7-8 and TRBJ2-7; D might be TRBD2 (6 bases). The germline gives CDR1 SGHVS, CDR2 FQNEAQ. V was pared by 2 bases and J by 0 bases, with 8 bases between. The CDR3 consists of 14 residues. The full variable domain, in which reference TRBV7-8 and TRBJ2-7 provide the parts outside the CDR3, is GAGVSQSPRYKVAKRGQDVALRCDPISGHVSLFWYQQALGQGPEFLTYFQNEAQLDKSGLPSDRFFAERPEGSVSTLKIQRTQQEDSAVYLCASSLYGGSYEQYFGPGTRLTVT.

This chain links TRBV11-1 with TRBJ2-3; TRBD2 aligns across 8 bases. This CDR3 comprises 16 residues. The ends lost 4 bases at V and 2 bases at J; junction bases unmatched: 8. Germline loops: CDR1 SGHAT, CDR2 FQDESV (reference sequence). The CDR3 bases are TGTGCCAGCAGCTCCACTAGCGGAACTTCCACAGATACGCAGTATTTT. It yields the protein CASSSTSGTSTDTQYF.

This chain connects TRBV28 to TRBJ2-1, with unresolved D. Germline V gene lookup returns CDR1 MDHEN and CDR2 SYDVKM. The CDR3 consists of 17 residues. V shed 6 bases and J shed 0 bases, with 18 bases lying between them. Here the CDR3 reads CASRSTPGASSYNEQFF. Here the CDR3 DNA reads TGTGCCAGCAGGTCTACACCGGGTGCGAGCTCCTACAATGAGCAGTTCTTC.

The CDR3 sequence is CASSSGGSISNQPQHF. CDR3 DNA sequence: TGTGCCAGCAGTTCTGGGGGGTCAATTAGCAATCAGCCCCAGCATTTT. The chain is built from TRBV28 and TRBJ1-5; weak D call: TRBD1 (5 bases). This CDR3 comprises 16 residues. Trimming took 4 bases from V and 0 from J, leaving 13 bases between them. Looked up from germline, CDR1 is MDHEN and CDR2 is SYDVKM. Filled out from reference TRBV28 and TRBJ1-5, the complete variable domain reads DVKVTQSSRYLVKRTGEKVFLECVQDMDHENMFWYRQDPGLGLRLIYFSYDVKMKEKGDIPEGYSVSREKKERFSLILESASTNQTSMYLCASSSGGSISNQPQHFGDGTRLSIL.

V and J are TRBV18 and TRBJ1-5; D call uncertain. This CDR3 comprises 15 residues. V was trimmed by 3 bases and J by 3 bases, leaving 12 bases between them. Germline CDR1 and CDR2: KGHSH and LQKENI. CDR3: CASSPRGSFNQPQHF. CDR3 coding DNA: TGTGCCAGCTCACCCCGCGGGTCGTTCAATCAGCCCCAGCATTTT.

CDR3 in amino acids: CASSLSLTGETQYF. The CDR3 region has the DNA TGCGCCAGCAGCTTGAGTTTGACAGGAGAGACCCAGTACTTC. This chain joins TRBV5-1 and TRBJ2-5; possible D gene TRBD1, 6 bases. Germline V gene data show CDR1 as SGHRS and CDR2 as YFSETQ. The germline V and J ends were trimmed by 1 base and 4 bases, with 11 bases remaining between them. The CDR3 is 14 residues long.

The chain joins TRBV7-9 to TRBJ1-1; D gene unclear. This CDR3 has 14 residues. V was cut by 5 bases and J by 1 base, with 11 bases left in between. Germline V gene data show CDR1 as SEHNR and CDR2 as FQNEAQ (reference sequence). The CDR3 here is CASSRISQNTEAFF. In DNA, the CDR3 is TGTGCCAGCAGCCGCATTAGCCAGAACACTGAAGCTTTCTTT.

The chain has TRBV2 and TRBJ2-5, with D possibly matching TRBD2 (5 bases). The last part of the DNA fits TRBJ2-7 better; the J call may be wrong. This CDR3 has 13 amino acids. The V gene's germline CDR1 is SNHLY and CDR2 FYNNEI. This CDR3 reads CASTFGSGYEQYF. CDR3 DNA sequence: TGTGCCAGCACATTCGGCAGCGGCTACGAGCAGTACTTC.

The chain is built from TRBV5-1 and TRBJ1-5, with D unclear. V lost 1 base, J lost 4 bases, and 6 bases lay in between. The germline V gene encodes CDR1 SGHRS and CDR2 YFSETQ. The CDR3 extends over 13 amino acids. The chain's CDR3 is CASSLNRNQPQHF. DNA of the CDR3: TGCGCCAGCAGCTTGAACAGAAATCAGCCCCAGCATTTT.

The genes are TRBV7-2 and TRBJ2-3; 9 nucleotides line up with TRBD2. After removal of 4 bases from V and 1 base from J, the junction contained 6 bases not matched to a gene. From germline, CDR1 is SGHTA and CDR2 FQGNSA. The CDR3 spans 16 residues. The DNA for the CDR3 is TGTGCCAGCAGCTCGTTAGCGGGAGTAGGCACAGATACGCAGTATTTT. Translating it yields CASSSLAGVGTDTQYF.

The chain recombines TRBV19 with TRBJ2-5; D might be TRBD2 (5 bases). Germline V gives CDR1 LNHDA, CDR2 SQIVND (reference sequence). V was pared by 4 bases and J by 5 bases, with 8 bases between. The CDR3 is 12 residues long. CDR3 residues: CASSTRGETQYF. In DNA form, the CDR3 reads TGTGCCAGTAGTACCCGAGGGGAGACCCAGTACTTC.

The chain carries TRBV27 and TRBJ2-5; 10 positions agree with TRBD2. Germline CDR1 reads MNHEY; CDR2 reads SMNVEV (reference sequence). This CDR3 has 14 residues. Trimming took 2 bases from V and 4 from J; bases not matched to a gene: 1. The CDR3: CASSLTSGTETQYF. The CDR3 coding sequence is TGTGCCAGCAGTTTAACTAGCGGGACAGAGACCCAGTACTTC.

This chain uses TRBV6-5 with TRBJ2-2; no firm D call. V lost 2 bases and J 6 bases, leaving 10 bases between the germline ends. There are 14 residues in the CDR3. Germline V gene lookup returns CDR1 MNHEY and CDR2 SVGAGI. This chain's CDR3 is CASSYQTSAGELFF. The CDR3 DNA reads as TGTGCCAGCAGTTACCAAACTTCTGCCGGGGAGCTGTTTTTT.

This sequence joins TRBV7-9 and TRBJ1-1; D not certain. Trimming left V 1 base short and J 1 base short, with 4 bases between. CDR3 length equals 13 residues. Looked up from germline, CDR1 is SEHNR and CDR2 is FQNEAQ (reference sequence). CDR3: CASSLDTNTEAFF. CDR3 bases: TGTGCCAGCAGCTTAGACACGAACACTGAAGCTTTCTTT. Based on the CDR3 plus reference TRBV7-9 and TRBJ1-1, the full variable domain is DTGVSQNPRHKITKRGQNVTFRCDPISEHNRLYWYRQTLGQGPEFLTYFQNEAQLEKSRLLSDRFSAERPKGSFSTLEIQRTEQGDSAMYLCASSLDTNTEAFFGQGTRLTVV.